Listed below are T cell receptor beta chains from one sample, sequenced in a study of T cells in Graves' hyperthyroidism and ophthalmopathy. MiXCR, applied by TCRdb to the multiplex PCR reads, yields one record per CDR3 protein. Of around 35,000 distinct CDR3 sequences in the sample, roughly half are singletons; the top ten hold 20% to 30%. The sequenced material came from blood. Source of these receptors: a woman aged 40-49 years with Graves' ophthalmopathy. Both conserved end residues are part of each CDR3. Rows may omit the clone size; those that give it use once, few, many or a size class.

J gene | clone size | V gene | CDR3 protein
TRBJ1-4 | . | TRBV20-1 | CSASPGTAHEKLFF
TRBJ2-1 | . | TRBV9 | CASSTHEQYSYNEQFF
TRBJ1-2 | many | TRBV5-1 | CASSLANQAPNGYTF
TRBJ2-2 | many | TRBV12-3/TRBV12-4 | CASSQGENTGELFF
TRBJ1-6 | . | TRBV19 | CASSIIREVDSPLHF
. | . | TRBV5-1 | CASTGRGDGLETQYF
TRBJ2-7 | . | TRBV12-3/TRBV12-4 | CASSSPGGEQYF
TRBJ2-1 | . | TRBV20-1 | CSARPPEGGTKRLQFF
TRBJ1-2 | . | TRBV25-1 | CASSDRANYGYTF
TRBJ2-7 | many | TRBV7-9 | CASSAPGSHYEQYF
TRBJ1-2 | many | TRBV3-1 | CASSQGPYKGGYTF
TRBJ2-1 | many | TRBV3-1 | CASSQGSPRYNEQFF
TRBJ2-7 | many | TRBV6-5 | CASTDQGGRRLTRQYF